The 19 T cell receptor beta chains given below trace back to one sample, sequenced in a study of blood T cell repertoires in COVID-19. Profiled with immunoSEQ multiplex PCR; TCRdb holds only in-frame clones, not every one. The table includes 150,000 to 200,000 clones, around 87% detected once. Sequencing was carried out using peripheral blood. The receptors stem from a man aged 40-50 years with active or convalescent COVID-19.

This clone has just a few counts. The rearrangement uses TRBV12-3 or TRBV12-4 and TRBJ2-2; D is unclear. The ends were cut back, 4 bases at V and 7 bases at J, with 10 bases in the middle. The CDR3 loop spans 13 amino acids. The CDR3 bases are TGTGCCAGCAGTTATGGTCGGAGCGGGGAGCTGTTTTTT. It codes for CASSYGRSGELFF.

This clone was counted a single time. The chain joins TRBV9 to TRBJ1-2; 9 nucleotides line up with TRBD1. The CDR3 covers 14 residues. Per germline, CDR1 SGDLS and CDR2 YYNGEE. The V gene end was trimmed by 0 bases and the J gene end by 9 bases; junction bases not matched to a gene: 6. CDR3: CASSVGTGVVSYTF. The CDR3 DNA sequence: TGTGCCAGCAGCGTAGGGACAGGGGTGGTTAGCTACACCTTC.

A single count supports this clone. The chain links TRBV9 to TRBJ2-7, with D possibly being TRBD2 (6 bases). The length of the CDR3 is 14 residues. With 0 bases removed from V and 4 bases from J, the gap between germline ends came to 11 bases. CDR1 and CDR2 from the germline V gene are SGDLS and YYNGEE. The chain's CDR3 is CASSVAEGSYEQYF. Written as DNA, the CDR3 is TGTGCCAGCAGCGTAGCGGAGGGGTCGTACGAGCAGTACTTC.

The rearrangement uses TRBV27 and TRBJ1-1; possibly TRBD1 for D (6 bases). Germline CDR1 and CDR2: MNHEY and SMNVEV (reference sequence). CDR3 size: 14 residues. V lost 6 bases and J 0 bases, leaving 11 bases between the germline ends. CDR3 amino acids: CASSPTGMNTEAFF. CDR3 nucleotide sequence: TGTGCCAGCAGCCCGACAGGAATGAACACTGAAGCTTTCTTT.

This sequence joins TRBV29-1 and TRBJ2-5, with TRBD2 matching 13 bases. V gave up 6 bases and J gave up 5 bases; unmatched junction bases: 9. This CDR3 has 15 amino acids. The germline V gene encodes CDR1 SQVTM and CDR2 ANQGSEA. CDR3 loop: CSVAGTSGVGETQYF. In DNA form, the CDR3 reads TGCAGCGTAGCCGGGACTAGCGGGGTTGGGGAGACCCAGTACTTC.

This rearrangement joins TRBV15 to TRBJ2-1; TRBD1 might be the D (6 bases). This CDR3 is built from 18 residues. Deletions cut 1 base from V and 5 bases from J, with 21 bases between. Germline lookup yields CDR1 LNHNV and CDR2 YYDKDF (reference sequence). Written as DNA, the CDR3 is TGTGCCACCAGCAGAGGAGTGGGGTTCACAGGGTCCGACAATGAGCAGTTCTTC. Encoded protein: CATSRGVGFTGSDNEQFF.

V usage is TRBV11-3 and J usage is TRBJ1-1; possible D gene TRBD1, 6 bases. Germline CDR1 reads SGHNT; CDR2 reads YENEEA. The CDR3 contains 13 residues. The V gene lost 4 bases and the J gene lost 8 bases, with 14 bases spanning the gap. CDR3 DNA: TGTGCCAGCAGCTCTCAGGGGTATGAAGAAGCTTTCTTT. Translating gives CASSSQGYEEAFF.

V is TRBV18 and J is TRBJ1-1, with D possibly matching TRBD1 (5 bases). From germline, CDR1 is KGHSH and CDR2 LQKENI. The V end was cut by 3 bases, the J end by 3 bases, with 14 bases between. The CDR3 contains 15 residues. CDR3 amino acids: CASSPNVWGDTEAFF. In nucleotides, the CDR3 is TGTGCCAGCTCACCGAATGTCTGGGGGGACACTGAAGCTTTCTTT.

V gene TRBV28 combines with J gene TRBJ1-3; D call uncertain. The CDR3 has 17 residues. Per germline, CDR1 MDHEN and CDR2 SYDVKM. V dropped 4 bases and J dropped 4 bases, with 20 bases sitting between them. The CDR3 protein is CASSSPAMSGRGNTIYF. CDR3 nucleotide sequence: TGTGCCAGCAGTTCCCCCGCGATGTCCGGGAGGGGAAACACCATATATTTT.

This sequence joins TRBV4-1 and TRBJ2-1, with D possibly TRBD2 on 5 matching bases. The CDR3 covers 19 residues. The germline CDR1 and CDR2 sequences are MGHRA and YSYEKL. Trimming took 3 bases from V and 7 from J, leaving 28 bases between them. CDR3 bases: TGCGCCAGCAGCCATTCTGGGGTACGGGGTGGACCCGCTCCTAATGAGCAGTTCTTC. As protein: CASSHSGVRGGPAPNEQFF.

This chain joins TRBV3-1 (or the pseudogene TRBV3-2) and TRBJ1-3; D is uncertain. V was shortened by 3 bases and J by 4 bases, with 10 bases between the two germline ends. Germline CDR1 and CDR2: LGHDT and YNNKEL (reference sequence). The CDR3 runs 14 residues. The CDR3 nucleotides are TGTGCCAGCAGCCATCGCCTATCCGGAAACACCATATATTTT. This gives the protein CASSHRLSGNTIYF.

The chain is built from TRBV19 and TRBJ1-5, with D unclear. V lost 7 bases, J lost 6 bases, and 13 bases lay in between. CDR3 length equals 13 residues. The germline V gene has CDR1 LNHDA and CDR2 SQIVND (reference sequence). The CDR3 region has the DNA TGTGCCAGTACCCGGACTCTTGGTCAGCCCCAGCATTTT. Protein: CASTRTLGQPQHF.

This clone has a single count. CDR3 residues: CATSRNRDPEGGGYTF. The CDR3 DNA is TGTGCCACCAGCAGAAACCGGGATCCCGAGGGTGGTGGCTACACCTTC. The chain combines TRBV15 with TRBJ1-2; D gene ambiguous. Trimming shortened V by 2 bases and J by 7 bases, and 20 bases separated the two germline ends. The germline V gene encodes CDR1 LNHNV and CDR2 YYDKDF (reference sequence). There are 16 residues in the CDR3.

The chain carries TRBV11-1 and TRBJ2-3; 9 nucleotides agree with TRBD2. Unmatched junction bases numbered 8, after V lost 5 bases and J lost 2 bases. The CDR3 spans 16 residues. Germline CDR1 is SGHAT and CDR2 is FQDESV (reference sequence). CDR3 region: CASSPEIAGVTDTQYF. The CDR3 DNA follows: TGTGCCAGCAGCCCCGAGATAGCGGGGGTCACAGATACGCAGTATTTT.

This chain connects TRBV25-1 to TRBJ2-1, with no clear D. Germline lookup yields CDR1 MGHDK and CDR2 SYGVNS. The CDR3 spans 14 residues. V was clipped by 2 bases and J by 5 bases, with 10 bases between them. The CDR3 region is CASSEPGSHNEQFF. CDR3 nucleotide sequence: TGTGCCAGCAGTGAACCGGGTTCCCACAATGAGCAGTTCTTC. The full variable domain, with the rest looked up from reference TRBV25-1 and TRBJ2-1, is EADIYQTPRYLVIGTGKKITLECSQTMGHDKMYWYQQDPGMELHLIHYSYGVNSTEKGDLSSESTVSRIRTEHFPLTLESARPSHTSQYLCASSEPGSHNEQFFGPGTRLTVL.

This chain connects TRBV7-9 to TRBJ2-7, with D maybe TRBD2 (5 bases). This CDR3 has 15 residues. V was pared by 1 base and J by 1 base, with 11 bases between. Per germline, CDR1 SEHNR and CDR2 FQNEAQ (reference sequence). CDR3 bases: TGTGCCAGCAGCTTAGGGGGAGTGGTTTCCTACGAGCAGTACTTC. Protein: CASSLGGVVSYEQYF.

This clone occurred a few times. The rearrangement uses TRBV28 and TRBJ2-2; D call uncertain. Trimming shortened V by 1 base and J by 2 bases, and 11 bases separated the two germline ends. The CDR3 is 16 residues long. Germline CDR1 and CDR2: MDHEN and SYDVKM. The CDR3 is CASSLLQVRNTGELFF. The CDR3 DNA sequence: TGTGCCAGCAGTTTATTGCAGGTTCGAAACACCGGGGAGCTGTTTTTT.

The J gene is TRBJ1-4, the V gene TRBV29-1, with a possible D match to TRBD1 (5 bases). The CDR3 runs to 16 residues. The V gene lost 2 bases and the J gene lost 8 bases, with 21 bases spanning the gap. Germline CDR1 SQVTM, CDR2 ANQGSEA. The CDR3 DNA follows: TGCAGCGTTGAATTAACCGGAGGGGCAGCAGTAGAAAAACTGTTTTTT. Residues: CSVELTGGAAVEKLFF.

The chain has TRBV5-1 and TRBJ1-1, with D unresolved. The CDR3 sequence is 14 residues long. Trimming took 5 bases from V and 4 from J, leaving 15 bases between them. In germline, CDR1 is SGHRS, CDR2 YFSETQ. This CDR3 reads CASSKEAVGTEAFF. CDR3 nucleotides: TGCGCCAGCAGTAAGGAGGCGGTGGGCACTGAAGCTTTCTTT.